Below are 27 T cell receptor beta chains sequenced from a single sample in a study of blood T cell repertoires in COVID-19. TCRdb keeps only in-frame clones here, not all; method: immunoSEQ multiplex PCR. The profile covers approximately 99,000 clones, with around 88% appearing a single time and around 2% taken by the ten largest. Source material: peripheral blood. Every receptor here comes from a man over 45 with COVID-19, enrolled during active disease.

The chain couples TRBV5-1 to TRBJ2-7; the D gene is possibly TRBD2 (6 bases). This CDR3 region has 14 residues. CDR1 is SGHRS and CDR2 is YFSETQ in the germline V gene. V lost 3 bases and J lost 1, with 11 bases in between. CDR3 protein: CASSWEENSYEQYF. The CDR3 coding sequence is TGCGCCAGCAGCTGGGAGGAAAATTCCTACGAGCAGTACTTC.

J is TRBJ2-5 and V is TRBV29-1; a weak D match, TRBD2 (5 bases). Germline assignment: CDR1 SQVTM and CDR2 ANQGSEA. The CDR3 runs to 13 residues. V lost 5 bases and J lost 3, with 13 bases in between. CDR3 in amino acids: CSVSRRSEETQYF. CDR3 in DNA: TGCAGCGTTTCCAGGAGGAGCGAAGAGACCCAGTACTTC.

The chain carries TRBV2 and TRBJ1-2; the D is unclear. Trimming left V 2 bases short and J 6 bases short, with 13 bases between. This CDR3 is built from 14 residues. CDR1 is SNHLY and CDR2 is FYNNEI in the germline V gene. The CDR3 coding sequence is TGTGCCAGCAGTGAACTGGGCATGCGGGATGGCTACACCTTC. This translates into CASSELGMRDGYTF.

This clone has only one observation. The chain recombines TRBV6-5 with TRBJ1-6, with D possibly matching TRBD1 (6 bases). The CDR3 has 15 amino acids. V was clipped by 5 bases and J by 0 bases, with 8 bases between them. Germline CDR1 and CDR2: MNHEY and SVGAGI. The CDR3 DNA reads as TGTGCCAGCAGTCGGACAGCCTCCTATAATTCACCCCTCCACTTT. Translated, it gives CASSRTASYNSPLHF.

This rearrangement joins TRBV28 to TRBJ1-2; 9 bases are shared with TRBD1. The CDR3 runs to 16 residues. Unmatched junction bases numbered 11, after V lost 5 bases and J lost 4 bases. Germline assignment: CDR1 MDHEN and CDR2 SYDVKM. In DNA, the CDR3 is TGTGCCAGCAGTCCAACAACAGGGGGCGAATTCTATGGCTACACCTTC. It translates to CASSPTTGGEFYGYTF.

The V gene is TRBV10-2, the J gene TRBJ2-5; D is possibly TRBD2 (6 bases). Germline V gene sequence: CDR1 WSHSY, CDR2 SAAADI. Deletions cut 8 bases from V and 7 bases from J, with 14 bases between. This CDR3 spans 12 amino acids. The DNA of the CDR3 is TGCGCCAGCGCTGGGACTTCCCGGACCCAGTACTTC. Translation gives CASAGTSRTQYF.

The genes are TRBV6-5 and TRBJ1-2, with 8 nucleotides matching TRBD1. V lost 6 bases, J lost 3 bases, and 9 bases stayed unmatched. This CDR3 region has 15 residues. Germline V gene data show CDR1 as MNHEY and CDR2 as SVGAGI. The CDR3 DNA follows: TGTGCCAGCAGACTCCGGGACAGGCGAGACTATGGCTACACCTTC. Protein: CASRLRDRRDYGYTF.

The chain carries TRBV12-3 or TRBV12-4 and TRBJ1-1; weak D call: TRBD1 (5 bases). The CDR3 loop spans 13 amino acids. The V end lost 0 bases, the J end lost 7 bases, and 9 bases lay between the germline ends. CDR3 DNA: TGTGCCAGCAGTTTAGCGCAGGGATTTGAAGCTTTCTTT. Protein sequence: CASSLAQGFEAFF.

The chain uses TRBV18 and TRBJ2-7; D is uncertain. V lost 1 base, J lost 6 bases, and 7 bases lay in between. The CDR3 consists of 12 residues. Germline V gives CDR1 KGHSH, CDR2 LQKENI. DNA for the CDR3: TGTGCCAGCTCACCACTGGCAACCGAGCAGTACTTC. Encoded protein: CASSPLATEQYF. Using reference TRBV18 and TRBJ2-7 for the parts outside the CDR3, the full variable domain is NAGVMQNPRHLVRRRGQEARLRCSPMKGHSHVYWYRQLPEEGLKFMVYLQKENIIDESGMPKERFSAEFPKEGPSILRIQQVVRGDSAAYFCASSPLATEQYFGPGTRLTVT.

The chain combines TRBV7-3 with TRBJ1-6, with D unclear. CDR3 size: 13 residues. The germline V gene encodes CDR1 SGHTA and CDR2 FQGTGA. V dropped 5 bases and J dropped 7 bases, with 9 bases sitting between them. CDR3 DNA sequence: TGTGCCAGCAGCATTTCAACAAATTCACCCCTCCACTTT. Its protein is CASSISTNSPLHF.

This chain uses TRBV3-1 (or the pseudogene TRBV3-2) with TRBJ2-7, with D possibly TRBD2 on 6 matching bases. The germline V gene has CDR1 LGHDT and CDR2 YNNKEL (reference sequence). V lost 1 base and J 5 bases, leaving 12 bases between the germline ends. The CDR3 extends over 14 amino acids. The CDR3 region has the DNA TGTGCCAGCAGCCAAGCCCTAGCGCCCCACGAGCAGTACTTC. Translation: CASSQALAPHEQYF.

CDR3 bases: TGTGCCAGCAGCGTCCTAGGGGGATACGGCTACACCTTC. Its translation: CASSVLGGYGYTF. The J gene is TRBJ1-2, the V gene TRBV6-5; a possible D gene is TRBD1 (6 bases). V lost 6 bases, J lost 8 bases, and 16 bases lay in between. This CDR3 is built from 13 residues. In germline, CDR1 is MNHEY, CDR2 SVGAGI.

This clone was detected only a few times. V gene TRBV11-2 combines with J gene TRBJ2-3; 10 nucleotides match TRBD2. V gave up 3 bases and J gave up 2 bases; unmatched junction bases: 5. Germline CDR1 and CDR2: SGHAT and FQNNGV. The CDR3 sequence is 16 residues long. CDR3 protein: CASSFLAGANTDTQYF. The CDR3 DNA reads as TGTGCCAGCAGCTTCCTAGCGGGGGCCAACACAGATACGCAGTATTTT.

V and J are TRBV9 and TRBJ2-2, with no clear D. In germline, CDR1 is SGDLS, CDR2 YYNGEE. V lost 0 bases, J lost 3 bases, and 9 bases lay in between. CDR3 length: 15 amino acids. In DNA form, the CDR3 reads TGTGCCAGCAGCGTAGGGGTGACACACACCGGGGAGCTGTTTTTT. This translates into CASSVGVTHTGELFF.

The rearrangement uses TRBV11-1 and TRBJ2-3; TRBD1 agrees at 9 bases. Per the germline V gene, CDR1 is SGHAT and CDR2 is FQDESV (reference sequence). The CDR3 runs to 15 residues. J gave up 1 base and V 7 bases, and 6 bases lay outside the gene matches. This chain's CDR3 is CASTQGAGGTDTQYF. CDR3 nucleotides: TGTGCCAGCACACAGGGGGCCGGCGGCACAGATACGCAGTATTTT.

In this sample, this clone turned up once. This chain uses TRBV5-6 with TRBJ1-1, with 10 nucleotides matching TRBD1. CDR3 length: 15 amino acids. Germline loops: CDR1 SGHDT, CDR2 YYEEEE. V gave up 2 bases and J gave up 4 bases; unmatched junction bases: 5. The CDR3 spells CASSLAGQGSTEAFF. The CDR3 bases are TGTGCCAGCAGCTTAGCGGGACAGGGGTCCACTGAAGCTTTCTTT.

This chain links TRBV7-2 with TRBJ2-1; 9 bases align to TRBD2. Unmatched junction bases numbered 8, after V lost 4 bases and J lost 10 bases. CDR1 is SGHTA, CDR2 FQGNSA, per germline. The CDR3 is 14 residues long. CDR3 amino acids: CASSSGLAWGEQFF. Here the CDR3 DNA reads TGTGCCAGCAGCTCGGGACTAGCCTGGGGGGAGCAGTTCTTC. Supplemented by reference TRBV7-2 and TRBJ2-1, the full variable domain reads GAGVSQSPSNKVTEKGKDVELRCDPISGHTALYWYRQSLGQGLEFLIYFQGNSAPDKSGLPSDRFSAERTGGSVSTLTIQRTQQEDSAVYLCASSSGLAWGEQFFGPGTRLTVL.

The chain carries TRBV15 and TRBJ1-1; D might be TRBD1 (6 bases). Per the germline V gene, CDR1 is LNHNV and CDR2 is YYDKDF (reference sequence). This CDR3 has 17 amino acids. V lost 0 bases and J 5 bases, leaving 19 bases between the germline ends. CDR3 DNA sequence: TGTGCCACCAGCAGAGATCGGGGAGGGGGGATCGAGACTGAAGCTTTCTTT. Encoded protein: CATSRDRGGGIETEAFF.

CDR3 amino acids: CASSFYRAQPQHF. For the CDR3, the DNA is TGTGCCAGCAGCTTTTACAGGGCTCAGCCCCAGCATTTT. This chain links TRBV7-2 with TRBJ1-5; maybe TRBD1 (6 bases). CDR1 is SGHTA, CDR2 FQGNSA, per germline. V lost 3 bases to trimming and J lost 6 bases, with 9 bases between them. The CDR3 runs 13 residues.

The chain is built from TRBV7-3 and TRBJ1-6, with a possible D match to TRBD1 (5 bases). Germline V CDR1 and CDR2: SGHTA, FQGTGA. Trimming stripped 5 bases from V and 7 bases from J, with 9 bases between. There are 13 residues in the CDR3. DNA for the CDR3: TGTGCCAGCAGCCCCAACAGGAATTCACCCCTCCACTTT. Amino acids: CASSPNRNSPLHF.

The chain employs TRBV3-1 (or the pseudogene TRBV3-2) and TRBJ2-7; D not certain. The CDR3 runs to 14 residues. The V end lost 5 bases, the J end lost 4 bases, and 15 bases lay between the germline ends. CDR1 and CDR2 (germline): LGHDT, YNNKEL (reference sequence). The CDR3: CASSARQKEYEQYF. CDR3 DNA sequence: TGTGCCAGCAGCGCTCGCCAGAAGGAGTACGAGCAGTACTTC.

This chain links TRBV7-9 with TRBJ2-5, with a possible D match to TRBD2 (5 bases). Looked up from germline, CDR1 is SEHNR and CDR2 is FQNEAQ (reference sequence). Trimming pared 1 base from V and 0 bases from J, leaving 9 bases between. The CDR3 loop spans 15 amino acids. The CDR3 region is CASSLGEGHQETQYF. The CDR3 DNA is TGTGCCAGCAGCTTAGGAGAGGGCCACCAAGAGACCCAGTACTTC.

This sequence joins TRBV3-1 (or the pseudogene TRBV3-2) and TRBJ2-2, with a tentative D call TRBD1 (6 bases). Trimming pared 6 bases from V and 4 bases from J, leaving 18 bases between. The CDR3 has 16 residues. Per the germline V gene, CDR1 is LGHDT and CDR2 is YNNKEL (reference sequence). The CDR3 DNA reads TGTGCCAGCAGACTTGTTCAGGGGACGGGCACCGGGGAGCTGTTTTTT. This sequence encodes CASRLVQGTGTGELFF.

The chain combines TRBV11-2 with TRBJ2-7; TRBD2 matches at 11 bases. The J segment lost 2 bases and the V segment lost 0 bases, leaving 9 bases of the junction unmatched. CDR1 is SGHAT, CDR2 FQNNGV, per germline. This CDR3 is 18 amino acids long. The CDR3 nucleotides are TGTGCCAGCAGCTTAGAGGGTCTAGCGGGGGGTTTAACCTACGAGCAGTACTTC. Encoded protein: CASSLEGLAGGLTYEQYF.

The V call is TRBV6-5, the J call TRBJ1-2; TRBD1 matches 7 bases. V dropped 6 bases and J dropped 6; count of bases not matched to a gene: 10. The CDR3 has 14 amino acids. Looked up from germline, CDR1 is MNHEY and CDR2 is SVGAGI. The chain's CDR3 is CASRRQGRNDGYTF. The DNA for the CDR3 is TGTGCCAGCAGGAGACAGGGAAGGAACGATGGCTACACCTTC.

This chain connects TRBV7-2 to TRBJ1-2, with D unclear. The CDR3 length is 13 residues. The V gene's germline CDR1 is SGHTA and CDR2 FQGNSA. The germline V and J ends were trimmed by 5 bases and 2 bases, with 9 bases remaining between them. The DNA for the CDR3 is TGTGCCAGCAGCCCCGACATGAACTATGGCTACACCTTC. This sequence encodes CASSPDMNYGYTF.

This clone was recorded a few times. The chain employs TRBV12-3 or TRBV12-4 and TRBJ1-6; a weak D match, TRBD1 (5 bases). V lost 4 bases to trimming and J lost 5 bases, with 6 bases between them. This CDR3 has 13 residues. The CDR3 loop is CASSSGNNSPLHF. In DNA, the CDR3 is TGTGCCAGCAGTTCAGGGAATAATTCACCCCTCCACTTT.